This T cell receptor beta chain derives from a study of blood T cell repertoires in COVID-19. The V end was cut by 8 bases, the J end by 12 bases, with 19 bases between. CDR3 length equals 12 residues. Germline CDR1 reads SGHVS; CDR2 reads FNYEAQ. Produced via immunoSEQ multiplex PCR; TCRdb's table is partial and in-frame only. The sample lists around 330,000 clones; 87% were seen once. The source material was PBMCs or T cells enriched from blood (not recorded which). V usage is TRBV7-6 and J usage is TRBJ1-2, with D uncertain. The TCR comes from a woman aged 18-30 years who had recovered from COVID-19. The CDR3 loop is CASAPRGRPDTF. The CDR3 DNA reads TGTGCCAGCGCCCCAAGAGGGAGGCCTGACACCTTC.